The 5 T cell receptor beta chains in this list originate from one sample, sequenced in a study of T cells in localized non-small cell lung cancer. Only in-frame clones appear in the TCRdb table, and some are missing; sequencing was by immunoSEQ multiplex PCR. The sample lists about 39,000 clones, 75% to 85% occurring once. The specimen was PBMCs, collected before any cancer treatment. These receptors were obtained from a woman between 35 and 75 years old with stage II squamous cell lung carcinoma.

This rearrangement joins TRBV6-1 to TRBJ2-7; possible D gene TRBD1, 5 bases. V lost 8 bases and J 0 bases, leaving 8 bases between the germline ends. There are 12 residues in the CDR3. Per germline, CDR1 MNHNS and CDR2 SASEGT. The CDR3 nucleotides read TGTGCCAGCGGGGCCACCTCCTACGAGCAGTACTTC. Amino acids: CASGATSYEQYF.

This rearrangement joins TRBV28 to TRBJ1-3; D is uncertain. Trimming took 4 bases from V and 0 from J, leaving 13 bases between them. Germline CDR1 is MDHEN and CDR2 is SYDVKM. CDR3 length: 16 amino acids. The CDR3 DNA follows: TGTGCCAGCAGTTCCCTGCGAGGCCCCTCTGGAAACACCATATATTTT. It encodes CASSSLRGPSGNTIYF.

The CDR3 DNA sequence: TGTGCCAGTAGTATACGAGTTAACAATGAGCAGTTCTTC. Amino acid sequence: CASSIRVNNEQFF. The chain couples TRBV19 to TRBJ2-1; D ambiguous. Trimming removed 2 bases at V and 5 bases at J, with 7 bases between. The CDR3 totals 13 residues. In germline, CDR1 is LNHDA, CDR2 SQIVND (reference sequence).

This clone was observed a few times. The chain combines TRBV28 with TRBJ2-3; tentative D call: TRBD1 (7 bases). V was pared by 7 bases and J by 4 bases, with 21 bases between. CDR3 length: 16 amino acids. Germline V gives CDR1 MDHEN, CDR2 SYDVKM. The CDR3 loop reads CASTSSSGGRPDTQYF. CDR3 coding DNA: TGTGCCAGCACCTCTTCGTCAGGGGGGAGGCCAGATACGCAGTATTTT.

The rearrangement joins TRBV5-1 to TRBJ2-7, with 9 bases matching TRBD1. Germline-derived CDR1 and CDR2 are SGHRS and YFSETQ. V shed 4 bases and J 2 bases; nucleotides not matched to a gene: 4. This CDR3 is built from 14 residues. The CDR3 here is CASSLTGGTYEQYF. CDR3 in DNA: TGCGCCAGCAGCCTGACAGGGGGAACCTACGAGCAGTACTTC.